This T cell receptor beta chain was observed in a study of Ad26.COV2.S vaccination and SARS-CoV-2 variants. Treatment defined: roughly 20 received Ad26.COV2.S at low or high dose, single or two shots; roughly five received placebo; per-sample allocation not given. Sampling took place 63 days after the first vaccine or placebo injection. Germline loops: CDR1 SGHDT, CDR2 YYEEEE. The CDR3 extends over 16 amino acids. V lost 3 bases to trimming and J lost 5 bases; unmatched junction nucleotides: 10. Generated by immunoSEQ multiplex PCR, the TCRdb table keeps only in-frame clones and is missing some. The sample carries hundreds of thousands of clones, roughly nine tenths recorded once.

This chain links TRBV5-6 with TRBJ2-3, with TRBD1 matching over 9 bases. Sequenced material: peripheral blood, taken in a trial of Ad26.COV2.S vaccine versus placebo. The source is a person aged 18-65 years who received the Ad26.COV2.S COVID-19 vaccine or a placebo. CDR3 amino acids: CASSSLPGQGIDTQYF. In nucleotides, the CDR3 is TGTGCCAGCAGCTCGCTCCCGGGACAGGGAATAGATACGCAGTATTTT.